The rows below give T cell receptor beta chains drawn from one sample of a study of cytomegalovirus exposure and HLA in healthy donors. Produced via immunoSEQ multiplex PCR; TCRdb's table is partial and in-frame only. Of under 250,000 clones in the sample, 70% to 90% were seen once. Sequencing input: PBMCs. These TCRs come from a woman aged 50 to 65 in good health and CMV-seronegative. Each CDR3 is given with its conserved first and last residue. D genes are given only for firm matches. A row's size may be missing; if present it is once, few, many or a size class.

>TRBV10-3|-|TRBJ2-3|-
TGTGCCATCAGTGATGGGCCGACAGATACGCAGTATTTT
CAISDGPTDTQYF
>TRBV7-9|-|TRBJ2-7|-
TGTGCCAGCAGCCCCGGACACTTCGAGCAGTACTTC
CASSPGHFEQYF
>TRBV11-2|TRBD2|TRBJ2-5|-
TGTGCCAGCAGCCGGTTAGCGGGAGAAGAGACCCAGTACTTC
CASSRLAGEETQYF
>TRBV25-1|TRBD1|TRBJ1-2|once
TGTGCCAGCAGTGAATCCGGACAGGGGTTGTGGGGCTACACCTTC
CASSESGQGLWGYTF
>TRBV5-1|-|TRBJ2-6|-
TGCGCCAGCAGCTTGGAACTCCAGGCTGGGGCCAACGTCCTGACTTTC
CASSLELQAGANVLTF
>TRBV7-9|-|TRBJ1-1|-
TGTTCCAGCAGCTTAACGGGAAACACTGAAGCTTTCTTT
CSSSLTGNTEAFF
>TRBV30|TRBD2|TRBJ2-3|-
TGTGCCTGGAGGACGATTAGCGGGAGGGCAGATACGCAGTATTTT
CAWRTISGRADTQYF
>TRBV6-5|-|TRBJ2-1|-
TGTGCCAGCAGTTACCTAAATGAGCAGTTCTTC
CASSYLNEQFF
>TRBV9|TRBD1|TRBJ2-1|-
TGTGCCAGCAGCACCCAGGGGGCGGGCATGGGTAATGAGCAGTTCTTC
CASSTQGAGMGNEQFF
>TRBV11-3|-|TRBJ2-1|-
TGTGCCAGCAGCTTAGGGGGGCGCGAGCAGTTCTTC
CASSLGGREQFF
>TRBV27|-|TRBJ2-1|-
TGTGCCAGCACCCCCGGGGGGCGGGGGAACAATGAGCAGTTCTTC
CASTPGGRGNNEQFF
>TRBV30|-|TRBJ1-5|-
TGTGCCTGGAGTAAGGACAGTAATCAGCCCCAGCATTTT
CAWSKDSNQPQHF
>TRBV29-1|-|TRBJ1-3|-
TGCAGCGTCCGAGGGCCTGGAAACACCATATATTTT
CSVRGPGNTIYF
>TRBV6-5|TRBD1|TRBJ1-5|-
TGTGCCAGCAGTGGGACAGGTCGTCAGCCCCAGCATTTT
CASSGTGRQPQHF
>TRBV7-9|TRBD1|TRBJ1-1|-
TGTGCCAGCAGCTTCAGGGGGCAATTGAACACTGAAGCTTTCTTT
CASSFRGQLNTEAFF
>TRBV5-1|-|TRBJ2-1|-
TGCGCCAGCAGCCTTTTTAGCGGCCCGGGGTACAATGAGCAGTTCTTC
CASSLFSGPGYNEQFF
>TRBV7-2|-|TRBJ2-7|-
TGTGCCAGCAGCTCCCCCCAAATCTACGAGCAGTACTTC
CASSSPQIYEQYF
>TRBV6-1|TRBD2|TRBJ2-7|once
TGTGCCAGCAGTGAAAGACGGACTAGCGGGAGTAGGTACGAGCAGTACTTC
CASSERRTSGSRYEQYF
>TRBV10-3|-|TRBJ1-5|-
TGTGCCATCAGTGCGGGGAGCAATCAGCCCCAGCATTTT
CAISAGSNQPQHF
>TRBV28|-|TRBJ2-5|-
TGTGCCAGCAGTTTTCTAGCCCTGGGTCTGGAGACCCAGTACTTC
CASSFLALGLETQYF
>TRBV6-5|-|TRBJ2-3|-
TGTGCCAGCAGTTACAGTAGAGCAGGGGCAGATACGCAGTATTTT
CASSYSRAGADTQYF
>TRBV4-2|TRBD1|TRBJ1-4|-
TGTGCCAGCAGCCAATCGACAGGGGGGACTAATGAAAAACTGTTTTTT
CASSQSTGGTNEKLFF
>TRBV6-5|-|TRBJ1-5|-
TGTGCCAGCAGGCAGACAGGTGCGCGCAATCAGCCCCAGCATTTT
CASRQTGARNQPQHF
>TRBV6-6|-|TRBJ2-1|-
TGTGCCAGCAGTTACTCGGGGAAAGGTTCACAGGCCGAGCAGTTCTTC
CASSYSGKGSQAEQFF
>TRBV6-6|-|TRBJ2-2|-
TGTGCCAGCAGGGGAGGCAGGGTGAACACCGGGGAGCTGTTTTTT
CASRGGRVNTGELFF
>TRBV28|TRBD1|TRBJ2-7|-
TGTGCCAGCAGTACCGGGACAGGTCGGTACGAGCAGTACTTC
CASSTGTGRYEQYF
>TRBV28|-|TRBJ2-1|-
TGTGCCAGCAGTTTATTATCGGGTGAAAACTACAATGAGCAGTTCTTC
CASSLLSGENYNEQFF
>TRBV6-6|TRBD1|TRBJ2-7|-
TGTGCCAGCAGCCCACAACCGGGACAGGGTCAGCAGTACTTC
CASSPQPGQGQQYF
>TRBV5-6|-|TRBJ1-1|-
TGTGCCAGCAGCTTGCGGGGAGCTGAAGCTTTCTTT
CASSLRGAEAFF
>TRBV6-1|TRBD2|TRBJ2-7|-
TGTGCCAGCAACGGAGCGGGAGTGGCGGAAGAGCAGTACTTC
CASNGAGVAEEQYF
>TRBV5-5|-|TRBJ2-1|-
TGTGCCAGCAGCTTGATGCCAGATTACAATGAGCAGTTCTTC
CASSLMPDYNEQFF
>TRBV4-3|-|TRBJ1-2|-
TGCGCCAGCAGCCAAGATCAGGCAGGGCGGACTAACTATGGCTACACCTTC
CASSQDQAGRTNYGYTF
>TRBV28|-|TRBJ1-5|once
TGTGCCAGCAGGCCCGGACAGTTCAATCAGCCCCAGCATTTT
CASRPGQFNQPQHF
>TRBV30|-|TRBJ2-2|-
TGTGCCTGGAGAGGTAGCGGTAACACCGGGGAGCTGTTTTTT
CAWRGSGNTGELFF
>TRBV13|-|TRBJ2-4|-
TGTGCCAGCAGCCCACGCCAGGTGTACGAAAACATTCAGTACTTC
CASSPRQVYENIQYF
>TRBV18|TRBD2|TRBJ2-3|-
TGTGCCAGCTCACCACGGCCTAGCGGGCCTCATGGCACAGATACGCAGTATTTT
CASSPRPSGPHGTDTQYF
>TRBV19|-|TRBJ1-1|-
TGTGCCAGTAGCTCCGGGAGGGATTCGGCTGAAGCTTTCTTT
CASSSGRDSAEAFF
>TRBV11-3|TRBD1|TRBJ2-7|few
TGTGCCAGCAGCTTAGGGACCGGACAGGGACCCTACGAGCAGTACTTC
CASSLGTGQGPYEQYF
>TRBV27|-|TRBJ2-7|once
TGTGCCAGCAGTTACCGGGTTCTATCCGAGCAGTACTTC
CASSYRVLSEQYF
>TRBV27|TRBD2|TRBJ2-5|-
TGTGCCAGCAGACTAGCGGGATTACTGTACTTC
CASRLAGLLYF
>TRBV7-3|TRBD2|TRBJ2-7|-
TGTGCCAGCAGCGTGGGTCAGGGCGGGACTAGCGTTTCTGCCTACGAGCAGTACTTC
CASSVGQGGTSVSAYEQYF
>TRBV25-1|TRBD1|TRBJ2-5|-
TGTGCCAGCTCCAGCGACAGGGTAGAGACCCAGTACTTC
CASSSDRVETQYF
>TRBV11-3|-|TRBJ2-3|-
TGTGCCAGCAGCTTAGTTTGGGTCGGGAGTTCGGATACGCAGTATTTT
CASSLVWVGSSDTQYF
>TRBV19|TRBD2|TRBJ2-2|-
TGTGCCAGTACCAACGGACTAGCGGGAGTTTCCGGGGAGCTGTTTTTT
CASTNGLAGVSGELFF
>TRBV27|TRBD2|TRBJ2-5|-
TGTGCCAGCAGTCCCAAGTCTGGACTAGCGGGAGAGACCCAGTACTTC
CASSPKSGLAGETQYF
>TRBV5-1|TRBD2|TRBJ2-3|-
TGCGCCAGCAGCTTCGGGACTAGCGGGAGGAGCACAGATACGCAGTATTTT
CASSFGTSGRSTDTQYF
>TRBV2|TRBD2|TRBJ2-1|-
TGTGCCAGCTCCGGGCGGGAGTACCTAGGGAATGAGCAGTTCTTC
CASSGREYLGNEQFF
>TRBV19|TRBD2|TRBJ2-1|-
TGTGCCAGTAGTATAGACTATGGGACTAGCGGAGGGCGTGAGCAGTTCTTC
CASSIDYGTSGGREQFF
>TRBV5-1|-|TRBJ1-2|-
TGCGCCAGCAGCTTGGTCAGTGCCGATACTAATGGCTACACCTTC
CASSLVSADTNGYTF
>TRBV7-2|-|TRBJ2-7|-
TGTGCCAGCAGCCCGACGGGGCCTCCGGGGGTCGAGCAGTACTTC
CASSPTGPPGVEQYF
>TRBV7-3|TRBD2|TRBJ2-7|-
TGTGCCAGCAGCTTAAGTCCAGCGGGAGTAGTGGGCGAGCAGTACTTC
CASSLSPAGVVGEQYF
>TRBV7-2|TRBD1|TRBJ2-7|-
TGTGCCAGCAGCCCGGACAGGGACAGGGGTTTTTACGAGCAGTACTTC
CASSPDRDRGFYEQYF
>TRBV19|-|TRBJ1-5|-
TGTGCCAGTAGTGGGCAGGGCTGGCAGCCCCAGCATTTT
CASSGQGWQPQHF
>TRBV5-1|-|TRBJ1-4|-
TGCGCCAGCAGCCTCGGGGAGGGGACCTATACTGAAAAACTGTTTTTT
CASSLGEGTYTEKLFF
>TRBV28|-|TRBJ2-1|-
TGTGCCAGCAGCCCCACCCGGGGTGAGCAGTTCTTC
CASSPTRGEQFF
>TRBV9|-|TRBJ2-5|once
TGTGCCAGCAGCGCATCCTGGACGGGGGAGACCCAGTACTTC
CASSASWTGETQYF
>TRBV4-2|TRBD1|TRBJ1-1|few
TGTGCCAGCAGCCAACCGGGACAGGGCAACACTGAAGCTTTCTTT
CASSQPGQGNTEAFF
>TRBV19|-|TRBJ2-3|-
TGTGCCAGTAGTCTACGACAGGAGGCGTACACAGATACGCAGTATTTT
CASSLRQEAYTDTQYF
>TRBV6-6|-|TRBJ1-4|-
TGTGCCAGCAGTTACGTGGGCAGTCCTAATGAAAAACTGTTTTTT
CASSYVGSPNEKLFF
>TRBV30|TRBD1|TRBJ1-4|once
TGTGCCTGGAGCGGAGCCCGGACAGGAATTAATGAAAAACTGTTTTTT
CAWSGARTGINEKLFF